A selection of T cell receptor beta chains follows, all from one sample in a study of cytomegalovirus exposure and HLA in healthy donors. The protocol was immunoSEQ multiplex PCR, while the TCRdb copy is restricted to in-frame clones and leaves out a portion. The data hold some 150,000 clones, with about 82% observed a single time. The source material was PBMCs. The receptor set was obtained from a male donor in good health and CMV-seronegative. Both conserved end residues are part of each CDR3. D genes are given only for firm matches. Part of the rows lack a size; the others show once, few, many or a class for expanded clones.

j_gene: TRBJ1-3
v_gene: TRBV6-1
abundance: .
d_gene: TRBD1
CDR3aa: CASSEGQGAGNTIYF
CDR3nt: TGTGCCAGCAGTGAAGGACAGGGGGCTGGAAACACCATATATTTT

j_gene: TRBJ2-7
v_gene: TRBV10-3
abundance: .
d_gene: TRBD2
CDR3aa: CAISESTSGSYEQYF
CDR3nt: TGTGCCATCAGTGAGTCTACTAGCGGGAGTTACGAGCAGTACTTC

j_gene: TRBJ1-1
v_gene: TRBV2
abundance: .
d_gene: .
CDR3aa: CASSEARRDEAFF
CDR3nt: TGTGCCAGCAGTGAAGCGAGGCGCGATGAAGCTTTCTTT

j_gene: TRBJ2-7
v_gene: TRBV7-2
abundance: .
d_gene: .
CDR3aa: CASSVRVPLSYEQYF
CDR3nt: TGTGCCAGCAGCGTCCGGGTCCCCCTCTCCTACGAGCAGTACTTC

j_gene: TRBJ1-1
v_gene: TRBV11-2
abundance: .
d_gene: .
CDR3aa: CASSLAPTTRTEAFF
CDR3nt: TGTGCCAGCAGCTTAGCCCCGACAACACGGACTGAAGCTTTCTTT

j_gene: TRBJ2-5
v_gene: TRBV28
abundance: once
d_gene: .
CDR3aa: CASSSGLIRGTETQYF
CDR3nt: TGTGCCAGCAGTTCAGGGCTTATCAGGGGCACAGAGACCCAGTACTTC

j_gene: TRBJ1-1
v_gene: TRBV25-1
abundance: .
d_gene: TRBD1
CDR3aa: CASSDPGGPRAFF
CDR3nt: TGTGCCAGCAGTGATCCAGGGGGACCTCGGGCTTTCTTT

j_gene: TRBJ1-1
v_gene: TRBV18
abundance: .
d_gene: TRBD1
CDR3aa: CASKRQGMNTEAFF
CDR3nt: TGTGCCAGCAAACGACAGGGCATGAACACTGAAGCTTTCTTT

j_gene: TRBJ2-2
v_gene: TRBV7-9
abundance: .
d_gene: TRBD1
CDR3aa: CASSPGTELTGELFF
CDR3nt: TGTGCCAGCAGCCCCGGGACAGAACTCACCGGGGAGCTGTTTTTT

j_gene: TRBJ1-2
v_gene: TRBV28
abundance: few
d_gene: .
CDR3aa: CASTLGRGIPPLRGYTF
CDR3nt: TGTGCCAGCACCCTAGGGCGGGGGATCCCCCCTTTGCGGGGCTACACCTTC

j_gene: TRBJ1-5
v_gene: TRBV30
abundance: .
d_gene: .
CDR3aa: CAWRQGNNQPQHF
CDR3nt: TGTGCCTGGAGACAGGGAAACAATCAGCCCCAGCATTTT

j_gene: TRBJ2-1
v_gene: TRBV18
abundance: .
d_gene: TRBD2
CDR3aa: CASSDSKRTSGSFAYNEQFF
CDR3nt: TGTGCCAGCTCAGACAGCAAGAGGACTAGCGGGAGTTTTGCCTACAATGAGCAGTTCTTC

j_gene: TRBJ1-2
v_gene: TRBV28
abundance: .
d_gene: TRBD1
CDR3aa: CASSGHEKGAGGYTF
CDR3nt: TGTGCCAGCAGTGGACACGAGAAGGGGGCGGGTGGCTACACCTTC

j_gene: TRBJ2-5
v_gene: TRBV5-1
abundance: once
d_gene: TRBD2
CDR3aa: CASSGMAGGILETQYF
CDR3nt: TGCGCCAGCAGCGGTATGGCGGGGGGTATTCTAGAGACCCAGTACTTC

j_gene: TRBJ2-1
v_gene: TRBV19
abundance: .
d_gene: .
CDR3aa: CASSISAGLVINEQFF
CDR3nt: TGTGCCAGTAGTATTTCTGCGGGGCTAGTAATCAATGAGCAGTTCTTC

j_gene: TRBJ1-3
v_gene: TRBV21-1
abundance: .
d_gene: .
CDR3aa: CASSKVLGLNGGAGNTIYF
CDR3nt: TGTGCCAGCAGCAAAGTCCTGGGACTCAATGGCGGCGCTGGAAACACCATATATTTT

j_gene: TRBJ1-1
v_gene: TRBV5-1
abundance: .
d_gene: TRBD1
CDR3aa: CASSLGDSSNTEAFF
CDR3nt: TGCGCCAGCAGCTTGGGGGACAGCTCCAACACTGAAGCTTTCTTT

j_gene: TRBJ2-1
v_gene: TRBV28
abundance: .
d_gene: .
CDR3aa: CAGKGWRGYNEQFF
CDR3nt: TGTGCCGGCAAGGGATGGAGGGGCTACAATGAGCAGTTCTTC